The present entry profiles one T cell receptor beta chain with its context. TCRdb keeps only in-frame clones here, not all; method: immunoSEQ multiplex PCR. The profile shows around 110,000 clones, 93% of them singletons. The sample belongs to a study of control samples from healthy donors and cancer patients. The CDR3 has 17 amino acids. CDR1 and CDR2 (germline): LNHNV, YYDKDF (reference sequence). Germline trimming cut 8 bases from V and 0 bases from J; bases unmatched to any gene: 9. The sample consisted of blood. The rearrangement links TRBV15 to TRBJ2-6; 8 bases are shared with TRBD1. This TCR came from a man between 25 and 39 years old in good health. In DNA form, the CDR3 reads TGTGCCACCTTCGGGACAGGCCATAACTCTGGGGCCAACGTCCTGACTTTC. This codes for CATFGTGHNSGANVLTF. Supplemented by reference TRBV15 and TRBJ2-6, the full variable domain reads DAMVIQNPRYQVTQFGKPVTLSCSQTLNHNVMYWYQQKSSQAPKLLFHYYDKDFNNEADTPDNFQSRRPNTSFCFLDIRSPGLGDTAMYLCATFGTGHNSGANVLTFGAGSRLTVL.